This TCR beta chain comes out of a study of blood T cell repertoires in COVID-19. Produced via immunoSEQ multiplex PCR; TCRdb's table is partial and in-frame only. Seen here are 120,000 to 150,000 clones, around four fifths observed once, and the top ten hold roughly 4.8%. Trimming removed 7 bases from V and 1 base from J; junction bases left unmatched: 5. Germline V lookup: CDR1 SNHLY, CDR2 FYNNEI. CDR3 length equals 15 residues. Material for sequencing was peripheral blood. The chain has TRBV2 and TRBJ2-3, with 10 positions matching TRBD2. The sequence was collected from a human donor in a cohort sampled during active COVID-19. CDR3 loop: CASNRAGGRTDTQYF. In nucleotides, the CDR3 is TGTGCCAGCAATCGAGCGGGAGGGCGCACAGATACGCAGTATTTT.